The 13 T cell receptor beta chains reported below all come from one sample, sequenced in a study of cytomegalovirus exposure and HLA in healthy donors. The PCR made use of 60 Vbeta and 13 Jbeta primers. Assay: immunoSEQ multiplex PCR; the TCRdb copy retains only in-frame clones and omits some. The repertoire includes some 110,000 clones, 60% to 85% of them detected once, and approximately 1.3% sits in the top ten. What was sequenced was PBMCs. These receptor sequences come from a man aged 40-49 years in good health and CMV-seronegative.

This clone was seen only a few times. The CDR3 DNA sequence: TGTGCCAGCAGCTTCCGGCTTTGGGGGCCGGGGATTCCCGTCGCTGAAGCTTTCTTT. Its protein is CASSFRLWGPGIPVAEAFF. The chain combines TRBV7-6 with TRBJ1-1; D might be TRBD1 (6 bases). Germline values: CDR1 SGHVS, CDR2 FNYEAQ. The V gene lost 3 bases and the J gene lost 6 bases, with 29 bases spanning the gap. CDR3 length: 19 residues.

The rearrangement joins TRBV4-1 to TRBJ2-7, with D tentatively TRBD2 (6 bases). Germline CDR1 and CDR2: MGHRA and YSYEKL. The CDR3 is 14 residues long. V gave up 1 base and J gave up 0 bases, with 7 bases separating them. CDR3 region: CASSQGTNSYEQYF. CDR3 in DNA: TGCGCCAGCAGCCAAGGGACTAACTCCTACGAGCAGTACTTC.

This clone was recorded a few times. The genes are TRBV7-6 and TRBJ1-1; unclear D gene. This CDR3 is 13 amino acids long. The germline CDR1 and CDR2 sequences are SGHVS and FNYEAQ. Trimming stripped 3 bases from V and 4 bases from J, with 9 bases between. For the CDR3, the DNA is TGTGCCAGCAGCTTCTACCGGGGCACTGAAGCTTTCTTT. Its translation is CASSFYRGTEAFF.

This clone has just a few counts. The J gene is TRBJ1-1, the V gene TRBV7-2, with D unclear. The CDR3 sequence is 13 residues long. V lost 3 bases and J 1 base, leaving 6 bases between the germline ends. CDR1 and CDR2 (germline): SGHTA, FQGNSA. CDR3 in DNA: TGTGCCAGCAGCTTCAACAGGAACACTGAAGCTTTCTTT. This gives the protein CASSFNRNTEAFF. Variable domain in full (rest from reference TRBV7-2 and TRBJ1-1): GAGVSQSPSNKVTEKGKDVELRCDPISGHTALYWYRQSLGQGLEFLIYFQGNSAPDKSGLPSDRFSAERTGGSVSTLTIQRTQQEDSAVYLCASSFNRNTEAFFGQGTRLTVV.

V and J are TRBV15 and TRBJ2-3; 7 nucleotides line up with TRBD2. Germline CDR1 LNHNV, CDR2 YYDKDF (reference sequence). This CDR3 spans 17 amino acids. J gave up 2 bases and V 0 bases, and 8 bases lay outside the gene matches. CDR3 residues: CATSRDLGGGATDTQYF. In nucleotides, the CDR3 is TGTGCCACCAGCAGAGATCTCGGCGGGGGTGCCACAGATACGCAGTATTTT.

The chain has TRBV5-8 and TRBJ1-3; TRBD1 agrees at 8 bases. There are 15 residues in the CDR3. J was trimmed by 3 bases and V by 4 bases; bases with no gene match: 6. Germline V gives CDR1 SGHTS, CDR2 YDEGEE. As DNA, the CDR3 is TGTGCCAGCAGCCCGGACAGGGTGGGTGGAAACACCATATATTTT. Its translation is CASSPDRVGGNTIYF. The variable domain in full, completed from reference TRBV5-8 and TRBJ1-3, reads EAGVTQSPTHLIKTRGQQATLRCSPISGHTSVYWYQQALGLGLQFLLWYDEGEERNRGNFPPRFSGRQFPNYSSELNVNALELEDSALYLCASSPDRVGGNTIYFGEGSWLTVV.

The chain has TRBV9 and TRBJ1-1; D gene ambiguous. V was shortened by 3 bases and J by 0 bases, with 12 bases between the two germline ends. The germline gives CDR1 SGDLS, CDR2 YYNGEE. There are 15 residues in the CDR3. The CDR3 nucleotides are TGTGCCAGCAGCGAGCAACCTGCTATGAACACTGAAGCTTTCTTT. Protein: CASSEQPAMNTEAFF.

The rearrangement uses TRBV11-3 and TRBJ2-5; D remains unclear. Germline V lookup: CDR1 SGHNT, CDR2 YENEEA. V lost 6 bases and J 3 bases, leaving 5 bases between the germline ends. This CDR3 is 11 amino acids long. In nucleotides, the CDR3 is TGTGCCAGCAGTAACAAAGAGACCCAGTACTTC. This translates into CASSNKETQYF.

The chain is built from TRBV30 and TRBJ2-3; D gene ambiguous. The CDR3 totals 13 residues. Trimming removed 1 base at V and 2 bases at J, with 7 bases between. Per germline, CDR1 GTSNPN and CDR2 SVGIG (reference sequence). The CDR3 here is CAWSAGITDTQYF. The CDR3 region has the DNA TGTGCCTGGAGTGCGGGTATCACAGATACGCAGTATTTT.

This chain uses TRBV5-1 with TRBJ2-7, with TRBD1 identical over 9 bases. The J segment lost 7 bases and the V segment lost 4 bases, leaving 9 bases of the junction unmatched. Germline V lookup: CDR1 SGHRS, CDR2 YFSETQ. CDR3 length: 14 residues. The CDR3 is CASSAGDRDWEQYF. The CDR3 nucleotides read TGCGCCAGCAGCGCCGGGGACAGGGATTGGGAGCAGTACTTC.

This chain joins TRBV10-3 and TRBJ1-2; D perhaps matches TRBD1 (5 bases). Trimming left V 8 bases short and J 4 bases short, with 20 bases between. The CDR3 is 15 residues long. The V gene's germline CDR1 is ENHRY and CDR2 SYGVKD. The CDR3 sequence: CAIRDSGKPGYGYTF. The CDR3 bases are TGTGCCATCCGGGACTCAGGGAAACCGGGCTATGGCTACACCTTC.

This chain connects TRBV5-4 to TRBJ2-5; 12 nucleotides align to TRBD2. In germline, CDR1 is SGHNT, CDR2 YYREEE (reference sequence). The V and J ends lost 0 bases and 4 bases, in that order; junction bases with no gene match: 10. This CDR3 is 18 amino acids long. CDR3 loop: CASSLVRLAGGPRETQYF. The CDR3 DNA follows: TGTGCCAGCAGCTTGGTTCGGCTAGCGGGGGGGCCTAGAGAGACCCAGTACTTC.

The chain recombines TRBV19 with TRBJ1-1, with 9 bases fitting TRBD1. The germline V gene encodes CDR1 LNHDA and CDR2 SQIVND (reference sequence). Trimming removed 5 bases from V and 6 bases from J; junction bases left unmatched: 7. The CDR3 totals 14 residues. This CDR3 reads CASSSYRQGAEAFF. CDR3 nucleotides: TGTGCCAGTAGTTCTTACCGACAGGGGGCTGAAGCTTTCTTT.